This is a list of T cell receptor beta chains from one sample in a study of shared clonotypes between healthy human individuals. Data came from immunoSEQ multiplex PCR; TCRdb stores just in-frame clones and leaves some out. The sample includes about 2.3 million clones, just over 90% of them seen just once. Sample: naive CD4+ T cells from PBMCs. The receptors were gathered from a man younger than 35 in good health. Some clones in this sample may be carry-over from other donors' samples. The CDR3 runs from the conserved cysteine through the conserved F or W. Each record gives: V gene, D gene, J gene, CDR3 DNA, CDR3 protein. The D gene is left open where the match is weak.

TRBV6-1	NA	TRBJ2-3	TGTGCCAGCAGTGAAAGGGCAGGGGCTAGCACAGATACGCAGTATTTT	CASSERAGASTDTQYF
TRBV19	NA	TRBJ2-7	TGTGCCAGTAGTATCGAGGGATGGGGTTCCTACGAGCAGTACTTC	CASSIEGWGSYEQYF
TRBV28	TRBD1	TRBJ1-1	TGTGCCAGCAGTTGGGACAGGGTTATGCGTACTGAAGCTTTCTTT	CASSWDRVMRTEAFF
TRBV28	TRBD1	TRBJ2-6	TGTGCCAGCACCCTGGGGGGACAGGGGGCCCTCTCTGGGGCCAACGTCCTGACTTTC	CASTLGGQGALSGANVLTF
TRBV19	NA	TRBJ1-4	TGTGCCAGTCACCGTGCAACTAATGAAAAACTGTTTTTT	CASHRATNEKLFF
TRBV27	NA	TRBJ1-1	TGTGCCAGCAGGCCACTCGCTCGGGGGAACACTGAAGCTTTCTTT	CASRPLARGNTEAFF
TRBV30	NA	TRBJ1-4	TGTGCCTGGAGGGGCCGTTATAGGAGGGAAAAACTGTTTTTT	CAWRGRYRREKLFF
TRBV7-2	TRBD2	TRBJ2-3	TGTGCCAGCAGCTACGCTGTTACGGGAGGAACGCAGTATTTT	CASSYAVTGGTQYF
TRBV6-5	TRBD2	TRBJ2-4	TGTGCCAGCAGTTACCTAGCGGGACCGTTAAACATTCAGTACTTC	CASSYLAGPLNIQYF
TRBV6-6	NA	TRBJ1-4	TGTGCCAGCAGTTACGGGGGCGGTAATGAAAAACTGTTTTTT	CASSYGGGNEKLFF
TRBV5-1	TRBD2	TRBJ2-7	TGCGCCAGCAGCTTCCTAGCGGGAGCACCCTACGAGCAGTACTTC	CASSFLAGAPYEQYF
TRBV7-9	TRBD2	TRBJ2-5	TGTGCCAGCAGCCCAAAGACTAGCGGGATGGGCCAAGAGACCCAGTACTTC	CASSPKTSGMGQETQYF
TRBV7-9	NA	TRBJ2-2	TGTGCCAGCAGACGGCTTACGGAAGCCGGGGAGCTGTTTTTT	CASRRLTEAGELFF
TRBV18	NA	TRBJ1-1	TGTGCCAGCTCGCCAGGTTTCGGTTATTGGGACACTGAAGCTTTCTTT	CASSPGFGYWDTEAFF
TRBV28	NA	TRBJ2-7	TGTGCCAGCAGTGTGGGACTGTTAAACGACGAGCAGTACTTC	CASSVGLLNDEQYF
TRBV5-1	NA	TRBJ1-2	TGCGCCAGCAGCTTGGAGGTAACCACGGGTGGCTACACCTTC	CASSLEVTTGGYTF
TRBV6-5	NA	TRBJ1-3	TGTGCCAGCACCTCTGGGGGAAACACCATATATTTT	CASTSGGNTIYF
TRBV6-1	NA	TRBJ2-7	TGTGCCAGCAGTGAAGTGGGCCTGTCCTACGAGCAGTACTTC	CASSEVGLSYEQYF
TRBV5-1	TRBD1	TRBJ2-1	TGCGCCAGCAGCTTGGAAGGGACAGGGGGCCAACTCGGCTACAATGAGCAGTTCTTC	CASSLEGTGGQLGYNEQFF
TRBV7-2	NA	TRBJ2-3	TGTGCCAGCAGCTTCTCAACAGATACGCAGTATTTT	CASSFSTDTQYF
TRBV5-6	NA	TRBJ2-1	TGTGCCAGCAGCTCCAACCCCTCCGGGACCTACAATGAGCAGTTCTTC	CASSSNPSGTYNEQFF
TRBV28	NA	TRBJ2-1	TGTGCCAGCAGTTTATTGGGGGGACAACTATACAATGAGCAGTTCTTC	CASSLLGGQLYNEQFF